The sequence of this TCR beta chain was determined in a study of T cell repertoires in cytomegalovirus infection. Across the study: Matching HLA type and CMV infection were both indicated by public TCR beta signatures.

TCRdb independently ran MiXCR on the reads; one entry per CDR3 protein. The profile shows about 310,000 distinct CDR3 sequences, roughly 15% of them singletons. Details on this clonotype: The antigen is undetermined.

Findings and limits, study-wide: Cumulated frequencies of public TCR beta families served to identify carriers of CMV plus the relevant HLA. CMV-specific TCR beta clonotypes restricted by HLA-C were the ones dominating the ex vivo response.

V lost 0 bases to trimming and J lost 8 bases, with 14 bases between them. Per germline, CDR1 SGHRS and CDR2 YFSETQ. The CDR3 runs to 14 residues. The rearrangement uses TRBV5-1 and TRBJ1-2; the D is unclear. The sample was PBMCs. This TCR came from a human donor in good health (CMV status not recorded). Some clones in this sample may be carry-over from other donors' samples. This CDR3 is CASSLVSGSEGYTF. In nucleotides, the CDR3 is TGCGCCAGCAGCTTGGTCTCTGGTTCCGAGGGCTACACCTTC.